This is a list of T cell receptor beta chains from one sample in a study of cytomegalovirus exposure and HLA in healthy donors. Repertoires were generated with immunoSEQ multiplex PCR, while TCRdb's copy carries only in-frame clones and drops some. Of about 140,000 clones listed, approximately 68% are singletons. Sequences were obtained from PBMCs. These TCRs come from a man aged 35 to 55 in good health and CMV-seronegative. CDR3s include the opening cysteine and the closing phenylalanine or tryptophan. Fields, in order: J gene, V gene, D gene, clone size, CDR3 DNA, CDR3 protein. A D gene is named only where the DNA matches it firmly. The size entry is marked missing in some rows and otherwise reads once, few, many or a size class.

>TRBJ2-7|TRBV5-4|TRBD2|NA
TGTGCCAGCAGCTTGGCAGCGGGGGGTTTATACGAGCAGTACTTC
CASSLAAGGLYEQYF
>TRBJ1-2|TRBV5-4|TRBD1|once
TGTGCCAGCAGCACAGGGACAGGGGGTAACTATGGCTACACCTTC
CASSTGTGGNYGYTF
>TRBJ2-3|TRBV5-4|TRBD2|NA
TGTGCCAGCAGCACCGGACTAGCGGGAGAACCAGATACGCAGTATTTT
CASSTGLAGEPDTQYF
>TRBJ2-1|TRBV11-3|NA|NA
TGTGCCAGCAGCGCAGACTCTATCTCCTACAATGAGCAGTTCTTC
CASSADSISYNEQFF
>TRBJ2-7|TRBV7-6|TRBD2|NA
TGTGCCAGCAGCTTAGGAGCACTAGCGGGGGCTCGCGAGCAGTACTTC
CASSLGALAGAREQYF
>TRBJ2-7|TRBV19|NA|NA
TGTGCCAGTAGTATCTCAGACTCCTACGAGCAGTACTTC
CASSISDSYEQYF
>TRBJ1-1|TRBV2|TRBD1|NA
TGTGCCAGCAGCGTGGGACAGGGGAGCACTGAAGCTTTCTTT
CASSVGQGSTEAFF
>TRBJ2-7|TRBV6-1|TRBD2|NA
TGTGCCAGCAGTGGATCCGTAGCGGGAGGCTCCTACGAGCAGTACTTC
CASSGSVAGGSYEQYF
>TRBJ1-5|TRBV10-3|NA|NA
TGTGCCATCAGTGAGGCGGCAGTCAGCAATCAGCCCCAGCATTTT
CAISEAAVSNQPQHF
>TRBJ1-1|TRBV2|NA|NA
TGTGCCAGCAGTACAGGGTTGAACACTGAAGCTTTCTTT
CASSTGLNTEAFF
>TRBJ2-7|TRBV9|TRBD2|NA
TGTGCCAGCAGCGCACGGACTAGCGGCTACGAGCAGTACTTC
CASSARTSGYEQYF
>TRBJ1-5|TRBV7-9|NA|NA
TGTGCCAGCAGCTTCGGTAGATACAATCAGCCCCAGCATTTT
CASSFGRYNQPQHF
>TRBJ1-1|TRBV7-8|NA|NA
TGTGCCAGCAGCCCTATTGCTCCGATTTGGGGGCTGGGGGCTACTGAAGCTTTCTTT
CASSPIAPIWGLGATEAFF
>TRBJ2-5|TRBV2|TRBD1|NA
TGTGCCAGCAATCCGACAGGGACGGTCGAGACCCAGTACTTC
CASNPTGTVETQYF
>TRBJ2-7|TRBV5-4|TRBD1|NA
TGTGCCAGCAGCCGCGCCGGACAGGGGGTATGGGAGCAGTACTTC
CASSRAGQGVWEQYF
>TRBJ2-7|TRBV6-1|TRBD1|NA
TGTGCCAGCAGTGAAGGGACAGGATATAACTACGAGCAGTACTTC
CASSEGTGYNYEQYF
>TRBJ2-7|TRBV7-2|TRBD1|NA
TGTGCCAGCAGGTTTTCTCCGGGACAGGGTTCCTACGAGCAGTACTTC
CASRFSPGQGSYEQYF
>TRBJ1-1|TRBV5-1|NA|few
TGCGCCAGCAGCTTGACCCAGGGTTGGAACACTGAAGCTTTCTTT
CASSLTQGWNTEAFF
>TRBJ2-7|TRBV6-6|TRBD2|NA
TGTGCCACAAACAAAGCGGGGGTAAGATACGAGCAGTACTTC
CATNKAGVRYEQYF
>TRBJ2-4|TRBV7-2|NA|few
TGTGCCAGCAGCCAAAGGAGCGGAGGGGACAAAAACATTCAGTACTTC
CASSQRSGGDKNIQYF
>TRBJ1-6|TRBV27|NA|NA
TGTGCCAGCAGTTTACAGGTAGCGGGCTCACCCCTCCACTTT
CASSLQVAGSPLHF
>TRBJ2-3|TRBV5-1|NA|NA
TGCGCCAGCAGCCTCGACAGACTTTACACAGATACGCAGTATTTT
CASSLDRLYTDTQYF
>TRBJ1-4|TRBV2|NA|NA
TGTGCCAGCAGGAAGAGAGCAACTAATGAAAAACTGTTTTTT
CASRKRATNEKLFF
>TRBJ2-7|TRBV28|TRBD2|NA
TGTGCCAGCAGCGTAGCGGGAGGGCAGTACTTC
CASSVAGGQYF
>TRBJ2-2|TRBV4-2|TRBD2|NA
TGTGCCAGCAGCCAAGAATCCGTAGGGCGGGGGGACACCGGGGAGCTGTTTTTT
CASSQESVGRGDTGELFF
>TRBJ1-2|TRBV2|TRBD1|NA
TGTGCCAGCAGTGAAGGGACAGGGGACTATGGCTACACCTTC
CASSEGTGDYGYTF
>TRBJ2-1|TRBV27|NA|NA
TGTGCCAGCATTTTGAGGGGGAGCAATGAGCAGTTCTTC
CASILRGSNEQFF
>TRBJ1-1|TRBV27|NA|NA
TGTGCCACGCTAGGGCGGGGGGAAGCTTTCTTT
CATLGRGEAFF
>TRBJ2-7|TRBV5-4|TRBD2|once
TGTGCCAGCAGCTCCGACCACCCAATTAGCGGGGGCCAAACCTACGAGCAGTACTTC
CASSSDHPISGGQTYEQYF
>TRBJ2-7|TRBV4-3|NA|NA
TGCGCCAGCAGCCAACAACAGGGTTACTACGAGCAGTACTTC
CASSQQQGYYEQYF
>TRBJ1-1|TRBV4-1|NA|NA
TGCGCCAGCAGCCAAGAAGGGAGAAACACTGAAGCTTTCTTT
CASSQEGRNTEAFF
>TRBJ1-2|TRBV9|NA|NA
TGTGCCAGCAGCGTAGGTGGAGGGAGCTATGGCTACACCTTC
CASSVGGGSYGYTF
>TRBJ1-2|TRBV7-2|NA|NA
TGTGCCAGCAGCATTCAGGGTTATGGCTACACCTTC
CASSIQGYGYTF
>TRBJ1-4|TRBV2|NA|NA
TGTGCCAGCAGTGTCGGGAGGAATGAAAAACTGTTTTTT
CASSVGRNEKLFF
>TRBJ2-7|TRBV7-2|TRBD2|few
TGTGCCAGCAGCGAACGACCTAGCGGGGGGATATGGCAGCAGTACTTC
CASSERPSGGIWQQYF
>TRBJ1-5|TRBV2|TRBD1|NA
TGTGCCACCCGGGACAGGGGGCTTAATCAGCCCCAGCATTTT
CATRDRGLNQPQHF
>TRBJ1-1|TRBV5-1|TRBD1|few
TGCGCCAGCAGCTGGGGGACAGGGGGCGGGAACACTGAAGCTTTCTTT
CASSWGTGGGNTEAFF
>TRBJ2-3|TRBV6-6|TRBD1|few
TGTGCCAGCAGTTACTCCAGGGGGGATACGCAGTATTTT
CASSYSRGDTQYF
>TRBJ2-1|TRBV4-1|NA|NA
TGCGCCAGCAGCCAAGTTGTCCGCAATGAGCAGTTCTTC
CASSQVVRNEQFF
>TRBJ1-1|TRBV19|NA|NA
TGTGCCAGTACCCCCGGTAGGGGGATTATGAACACTGAAGCTTTCTTT
CASTPGRGIMNTEAFF
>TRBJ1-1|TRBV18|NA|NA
TGTGCCAGCCGTACAGGGAGTGAAGCTTTCTTT
CASRTGSEAFF
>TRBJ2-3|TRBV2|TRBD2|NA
TGTGCCAGCAGTGAAGGACTAGCGGGGGGGCCTAGCACAGATACGCAGTATTTT
CASSEGLAGGPSTDTQYF
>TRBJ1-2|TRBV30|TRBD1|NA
TGTGCCTGGAGTCCCAGGGGGGTTGATAGCGGTGGCTACACCTTC
CAWSPRGVDSGGYTF
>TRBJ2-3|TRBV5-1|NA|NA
TGCGCCAGCAGCTCATTAGGGGGAGGGCCACTGAATTTT
CASSSLGGGPLNF
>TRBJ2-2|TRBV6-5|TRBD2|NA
TGTGCCAGCAGTTACGGGCTAGCGGGAGTCACCGGGGAGCTGTTTTTT
CASSYGLAGVTGELFF
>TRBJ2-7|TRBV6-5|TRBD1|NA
TGTGCCAGCAGTTTAGGACAGGGGGCCTACGAGCAGTACTTC
CASSLGQGAYEQYF
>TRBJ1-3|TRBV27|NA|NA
TGTGCCAGCAGTCATGGCGGTTCGGGTAACACCATATATTTT
CASSHGGSGNTIYF
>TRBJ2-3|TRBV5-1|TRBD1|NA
TGCGCCAGCAGCGCCGAGGGGGCGTTGGCAGATACGCAGTATTTT
CASSAEGALADTQYF
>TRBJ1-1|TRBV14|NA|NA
TGTGCCAGCAGCCAAGAGTCATGGCTCAGTTGGGCTTTCTTT
CASSQESWLSWAFF
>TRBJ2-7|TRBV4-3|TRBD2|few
TGCGCCAGCAGCCACCAGCTAGCGGGAGCGTACGAGCAGTACTTC
CASSHQLAGAYEQYF
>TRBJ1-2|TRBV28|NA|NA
TGTGCCAGCAAAGGAGGGGCGGAAAACTATGGCTACACCTTC
CASKGGAENYGYTF
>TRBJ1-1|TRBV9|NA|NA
TGTGCCAGCAGCGGATGGGAGGGAGGGACTGAAGCTTTCTTT
CASSGWEGGTEAFF
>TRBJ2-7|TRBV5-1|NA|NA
TGCGCCAGCAGCAGCCCCTCATACTACGAGCAGTACTTC
CASSSPSYYEQYF
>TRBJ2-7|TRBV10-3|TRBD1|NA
TGTGCCATCAGTGAGCCCACACAGGGGAATCTTCACGAGCAGTACTTC
CAISEPTQGNLHEQYF
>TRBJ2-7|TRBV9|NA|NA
TGTGCCAGCAGCAAAGAGAGCACCCGGGGCTACGAGCAGTACTTC
CASSKESTRGYEQYF